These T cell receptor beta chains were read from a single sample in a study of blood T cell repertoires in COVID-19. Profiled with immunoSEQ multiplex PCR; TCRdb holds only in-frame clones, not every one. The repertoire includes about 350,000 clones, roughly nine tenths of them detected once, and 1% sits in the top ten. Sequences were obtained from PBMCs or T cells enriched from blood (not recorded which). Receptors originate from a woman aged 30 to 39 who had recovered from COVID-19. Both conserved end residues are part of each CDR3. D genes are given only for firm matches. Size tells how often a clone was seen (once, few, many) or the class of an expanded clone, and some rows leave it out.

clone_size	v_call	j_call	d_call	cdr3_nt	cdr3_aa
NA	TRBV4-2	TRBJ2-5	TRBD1	TGTGCCAGCAGCCAAGAGGGGGACAGGGGGGGCCAAGAGACCCAGTACTTC	CASSQEGDRGGQETQYF
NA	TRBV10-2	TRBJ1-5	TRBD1	TGCGCCAGCAGCTCCGGGACAGGGGCCCGGAGCAATCAGCCCCAGCATTTT	CASSSGTGARSNQPQHF
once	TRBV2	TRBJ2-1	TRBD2	TGTGCCAGCAGCCATACCCGAGCTGGGGGGGATCAGTTCTTC	CASSHTRAGGDQFF
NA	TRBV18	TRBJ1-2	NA	TGTGCCAGCTCACCACCGGGGTCGAGGGTCTATGGCTACACCTTC	CASSPPGSRVYGYTF
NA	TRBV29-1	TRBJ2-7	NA	TGCAGCGTTGAAGATGACGTACAGTACGAGCAGTACTTC	CSVEDDVQYEQYF
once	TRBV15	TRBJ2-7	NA	TGTGCCACCAGCCCGGGGGGCAGCTCCTACGAGCAGTACTTC	CATSPGGSSYEQYF
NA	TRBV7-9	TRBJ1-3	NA	TGTGCCAGCAGCTTGGAGGCTACTGGAAACACCATATATTTT	CASSLEATGNTIYF
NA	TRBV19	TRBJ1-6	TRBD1	TGTGCCAGTAGTTCACACCTGGACAGGATAGTCCCCTCCTATAATTCACCCCTCCACTTT	CASSSHLDRIVPSYNSPLHF
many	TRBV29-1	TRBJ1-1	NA	TGCAGCGTTCATAACACTGAAGCTTTCTTT	CSVHNTEAFF
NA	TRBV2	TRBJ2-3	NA	TGTGCCAGCAGGCGTACAGATACGCAGTATTTT	CASRRTDTQYF
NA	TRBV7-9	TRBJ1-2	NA	TGTGCCAGCAGCTCCGGGACTCGTTATGGCTACACCTTC	CASSSGTRYGYTF
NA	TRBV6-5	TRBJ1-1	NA	TGTGCCAGCAGACAGGGCATGGACACTGAAGCTTTCTTT	CASRQGMDTEAFF
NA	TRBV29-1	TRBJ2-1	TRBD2	TGCAGCGTTGAAAGGGGGACTAGCGGATCCTACAATGAGCAGTTCTTC	CSVERGTSGSYNEQFF
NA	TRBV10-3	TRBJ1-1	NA	TGTGCCATCCGACAGGACACTGAAGCTTTCTTT	CAIRQDTEAFF
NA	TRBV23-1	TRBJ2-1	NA	TGCGCCAGCAGTCTTATGCGTCCAAATTCCAATGAGCAGTTCTTC	CASSLMRPNSNEQFF
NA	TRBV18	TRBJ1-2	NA	TGTGCCAGCTCACCTAGACCTGTCCTAACAGGGAACTATGGCTACACCTTC	CASSPRPVLTGNYGYTF
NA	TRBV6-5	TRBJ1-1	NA	TGTGCCAGCAGTTACTCGATCAGGGCCACTGAAGCTTTCTTT	CASSYSIRATEAFF
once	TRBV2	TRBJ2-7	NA	TGTGCCAGCAGTCCCCTGACAGGGTCGGAGGGCGAGCAGTACTTC	CASSPLTGSEGEQYF
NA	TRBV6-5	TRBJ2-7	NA	TGTGCCAGCGGGCGACATACCTACGAGCAGTACTTC	CASGRHTYEQYF
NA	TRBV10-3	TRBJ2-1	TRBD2	TGTGCCATCAGTGAGTCGAGCGGGGGGGCCTACAATGAGCAGTTCTTC	CAISESSGGAYNEQFF
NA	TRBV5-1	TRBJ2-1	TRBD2	TGCGCCAGCAGCTTGGCGACACTAGCGGGGGACCTCAATGAGCAGTTCTTC	CASSLATLAGDLNEQFF
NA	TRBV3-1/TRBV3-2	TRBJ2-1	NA	TGTGCCAGCAGCCGAGGGGGGGCCGGCCCCTACAATGAGCAGTTCTTC	CASSRGGAGPYNEQFF
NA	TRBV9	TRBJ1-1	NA	TGTGCCAGCAGCGTAGGGGCAGGTATGAACACTGAAGCTTTCTTT	CASSVGAGMNTEAFF
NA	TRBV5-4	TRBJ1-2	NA	TGTGCCAGCAGCGATATCAAGACAGGAAGTAACTATGGCTACACCTTC	CASSDIKTGSNYGYTF
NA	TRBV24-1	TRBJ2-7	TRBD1	TGTGCCACCAGTGATGGACAGGGGAGGGCGTACGAGCAGTACTTC	CATSDGQGRAYEQYF
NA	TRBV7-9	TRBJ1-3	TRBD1	TGTGCCAGCAGACCGGGACAGGGGTCTTTACGAAACACCATATATTTT	CASRPGQGSLRNTIYF
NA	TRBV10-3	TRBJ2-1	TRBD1	TGTGCCATCAGTGAGGGACAGGGCTTCTACAATGAGCAGTTCTTC	CAISEGQGFYNEQFF
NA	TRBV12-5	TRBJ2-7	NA	TGTGCTAGTGGTTTGGACAGCTACGAGCAGTACTTC	CASGLDSYEQYF
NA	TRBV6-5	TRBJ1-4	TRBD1	TGTGCCAGCAGTTACTCGAGCGGGACAGGGAATGAAAAACTGTTTTTT	CASSYSSGTGNEKLFF
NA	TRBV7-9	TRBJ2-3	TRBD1	TGTGCCAGCAGAGTAACCGGGACAGGCGGTCCGGATACGCAGTATTTT	CASRVTGTGGPDTQYF
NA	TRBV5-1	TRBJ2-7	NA	TGCGCCAGCAGCTTGTCCCCGGACGGGACCTACGAGCAGTACTTC	CASSLSPDGTYEQYF
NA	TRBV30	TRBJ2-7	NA	TGTGCCTGGAGTGCGGGCTACGAGCAGTACTTC	CAWSAGYEQYF
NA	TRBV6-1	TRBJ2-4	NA	TGTGCCAGCAGTGAACCCCCTTTGTGGAGAGTGAGTCAAAACATTCAGTACTTC	CASSEPPLWRVSQNIQYF
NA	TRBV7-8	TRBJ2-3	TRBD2	TGTGCCAGCAGCTTATCGGGGAGGGTACAGGCAGATACGCAGTATTTT	CASSLSGRVQADTQYF
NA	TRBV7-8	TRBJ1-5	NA	TGTGCCAGCAGCTTAGCGGGGCCGAATCAGCCCCAGCATTTT	CASSLAGPNQPQHF
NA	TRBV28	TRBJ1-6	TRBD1	TGTGCCAGCAGGGGAGGGACAGGGGCAGCTTCACCCCTCCACTTT	CASRGGTGAASPLHF
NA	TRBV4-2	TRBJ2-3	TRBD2	TGTGCCAGCAGCCAAGATTTCGGGACTAACACAGATACGCAGTATTTT	CASSQDFGTNTDTQYF
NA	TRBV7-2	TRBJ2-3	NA	TGTGCCAGCAGCTTAGCGGCGGGGTCTAGCACAGATACGCAGTATTTT	CASSLAAGSSTDTQYF
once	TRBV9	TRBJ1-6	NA	TGTGCCAGCAGCGCCGGGGACACCCCGCACCATAATTCACCCCTCCACTTT	CASSAGDTPHHNSPLHF
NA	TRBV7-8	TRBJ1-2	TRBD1	TGTGCCAGCAGCCCCCGGACAGGGCGAGGCTACACCTTC	CASSPRTGRGYTF
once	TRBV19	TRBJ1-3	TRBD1	TGTGCCAGTAGTATACACCGGGACAGAGCCTCTGGAAACACCATATATTTT	CASSIHRDRASGNTIYF